The TCR beta chain described here comes from a study of early T cells in non-severe SARS-CoV-2 infection. This clonotype was seen a few times. This CDR3 contains 13 residues. Trimming took 4 bases from V and 14 from J; bases not matched to a gene: 7. Germline V lookup: CDR1 SGHTA, CDR2 FQGNSA. TCRdb ran MiXCR on the 5' RACE reads and lists one entry per CDR3 protein. The sample yields 60,000 to 75,000 distinct CDR3 sequences, roughly 10% seen once. The sample taken for sequencing was whole blood. The TCR was taken from an adult who was a healthcare worker with PCR-confirmed SARS-CoV-2 infection or an uninfected control (not recorded which). The chain has TRBV7-2 and TRBJ1-6; TRBD1 matches at 8 bases. CDR3 in amino acids: CASSSGQGGTLHF. The CDR3 DNA reads as TGTGCCAGCAGCTCAGGACAGGGAGGCACCCTCCACTTT. The whole variable domain, filled in from reference TRBV7-2 and TRBJ1-6, reads GAGVSQSPSNKVTEKGKDVELRCDPISGHTALYWYRQSLGQGLEFLIYFQGNSAPDKSGLPSDRFSAERTGGSVSTLTIQRTQQEDSAVYLCASSSGQGGTLHFGNGTRLTVT.